This T cell receptor beta chain was sequenced during a study of regulatory T cells in long-lasting Graves disease. Regarding the study as a whole: Few sampled subjects may have lowered accuracy.

This clonotype was seen many times. No antigen is known for it. Germline trimming cut 5 bases from V and 3 bases from J; bases unmatched to any gene: 4. The CDR3 spans 15 residues. Germline V CDR1 and CDR2: SGHAT, FQNNGV. The TCR beta library used iRepertoire HTBI primers with Arm-PCR amplification of CDR3. TCRdb re-called the multiplex PCR reads with MiXCR, one entry per CDR3 protein. Among about 500,000 distinct CDR3 sequences listed, 15% to 20% were seen once. Time point described: newly diagnosed GD, antithyroid drugs for less than 3 months. From PBMCs, RNA was extracted and then used to make the TCR library. The same specimen was also included in a second study, on T cells in Graves' hyperthyroidism and ophthalmopathy.

This chain links TRBV11-2 with TRBJ2-7, with 13 bases fitting TRBD2. This clonotype was sampled from a man between 40 and 49 years old with Graves disease. The sample here was peripheral blood mononuclear cells (PBMCs), taken at new diagnosis, from a patient treated with antithyroid drugs. The CDR3 protein is CASSPTSGRNYEQYF. CDR3 bases: TGTGCCAGCAGCCCGACTAGCGGGAGGAACTACGAGCAGTACTTC.